This paragraph reports one TCR beta chain. As processed by the authors: By means of reference gene primer amplification, nucleated cell counts were estimated. Produced via immunoSEQ multiplex PCR; TCRdb's table is partial and in-frame only. The V and J calls and clone size come from that table; D and trimming were worked out from the DNA. Found here are about 39,000 clones, roughly 80% of them singletons; the top ten hold about 9%. The data originate from a study of blood T cell repertoires in COVID-19. For the study at large: From T cells, B-cell-depleted T cells, or PBMCs came the material, which was cDNA or gDNA.

With V trimmed by 4 bases and J by 6 bases, 12 bases remained unmatched. This CDR3 is 15 amino acids long. The V gene's germline CDR1 is MNHEY and CDR2 SMNVEV (reference sequence). The receptor comes from a man aged 60 to 69 in a cohort sampled during active COVID-19. The source material was peripheral blood. The genes are TRBV27 and TRBJ2-7; 7 bases align to TRBD1. This chain's CDR3 is CASSSLATGLSEQYF. For the CDR3, the DNA is TGTGCCAGCAGTTCTTTGGCGACAGGGCTTTCCGAGCAGTACTTC.